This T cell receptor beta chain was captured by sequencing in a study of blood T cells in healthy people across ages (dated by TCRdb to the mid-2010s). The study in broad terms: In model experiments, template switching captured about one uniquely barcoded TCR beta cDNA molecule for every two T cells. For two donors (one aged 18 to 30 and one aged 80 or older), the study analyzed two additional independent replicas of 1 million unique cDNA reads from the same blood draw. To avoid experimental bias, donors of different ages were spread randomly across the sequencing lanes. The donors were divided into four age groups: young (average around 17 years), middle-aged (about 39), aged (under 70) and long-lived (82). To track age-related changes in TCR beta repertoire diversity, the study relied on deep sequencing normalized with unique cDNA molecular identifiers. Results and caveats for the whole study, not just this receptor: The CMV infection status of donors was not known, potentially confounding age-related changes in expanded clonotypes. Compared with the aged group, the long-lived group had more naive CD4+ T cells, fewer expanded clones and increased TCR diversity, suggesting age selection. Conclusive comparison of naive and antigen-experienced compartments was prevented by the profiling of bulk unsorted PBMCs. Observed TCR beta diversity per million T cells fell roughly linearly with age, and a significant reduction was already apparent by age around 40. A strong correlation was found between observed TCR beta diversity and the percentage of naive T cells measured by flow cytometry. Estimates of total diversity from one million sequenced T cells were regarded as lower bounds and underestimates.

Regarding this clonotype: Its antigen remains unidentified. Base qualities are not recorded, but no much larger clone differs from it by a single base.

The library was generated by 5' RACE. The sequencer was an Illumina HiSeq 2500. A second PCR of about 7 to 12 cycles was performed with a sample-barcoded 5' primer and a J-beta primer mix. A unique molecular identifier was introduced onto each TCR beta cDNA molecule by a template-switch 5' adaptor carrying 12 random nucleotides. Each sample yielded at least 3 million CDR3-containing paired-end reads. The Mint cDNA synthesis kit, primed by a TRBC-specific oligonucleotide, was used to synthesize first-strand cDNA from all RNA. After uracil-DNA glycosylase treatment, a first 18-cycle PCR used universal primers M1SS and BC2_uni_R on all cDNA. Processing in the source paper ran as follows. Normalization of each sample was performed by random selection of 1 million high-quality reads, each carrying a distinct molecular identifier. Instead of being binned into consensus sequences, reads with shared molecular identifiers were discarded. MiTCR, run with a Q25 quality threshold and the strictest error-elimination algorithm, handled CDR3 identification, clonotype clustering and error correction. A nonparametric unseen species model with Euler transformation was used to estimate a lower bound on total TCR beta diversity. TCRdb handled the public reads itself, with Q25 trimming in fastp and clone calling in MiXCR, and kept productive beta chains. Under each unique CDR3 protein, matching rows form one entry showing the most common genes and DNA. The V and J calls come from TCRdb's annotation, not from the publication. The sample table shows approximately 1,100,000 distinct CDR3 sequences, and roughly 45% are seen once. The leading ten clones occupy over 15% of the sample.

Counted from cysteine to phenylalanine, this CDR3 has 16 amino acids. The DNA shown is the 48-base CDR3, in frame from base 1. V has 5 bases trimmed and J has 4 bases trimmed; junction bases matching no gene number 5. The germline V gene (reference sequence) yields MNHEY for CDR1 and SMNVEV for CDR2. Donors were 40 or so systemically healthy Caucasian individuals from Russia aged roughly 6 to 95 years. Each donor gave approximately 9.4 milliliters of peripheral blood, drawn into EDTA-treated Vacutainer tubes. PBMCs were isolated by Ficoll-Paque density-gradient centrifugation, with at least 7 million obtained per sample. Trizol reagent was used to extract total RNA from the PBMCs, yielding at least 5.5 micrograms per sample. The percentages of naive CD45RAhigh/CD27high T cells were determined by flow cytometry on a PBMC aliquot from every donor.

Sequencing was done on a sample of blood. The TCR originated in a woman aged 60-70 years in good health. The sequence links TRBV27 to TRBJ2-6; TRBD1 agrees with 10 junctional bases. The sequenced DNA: TGTGCCAGCAGTCCGGACAGGGGGACAGGGGCCAACGTCCTGACTTTC. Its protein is CASSPDRGTGANVLTF.